What follows are 14 T cell receptor beta chains derived from one specimen sequenced in a study of blood T cell repertoires in COVID-19. The data were produced by immunoSEQ multiplex PCR, yet TCRdb's version contains in-frame clones alone and is incomplete. The sample holds over 200,000 clones, about 90% seen once. What was sequenced was peripheral blood. The receptors come from a man aged 35-49 years with active or convalescent COVID-19.

The V and J genes are TRBV7-9 and TRBJ1-2; D is possibly TRBD1 (6 bases). CDR1 SEHNR and CDR2 FQNEAQ come from the germline V gene (reference sequence). The CDR3 runs to 14 residues. The CDR3 region has the DNA TGTGCGGGACATGGGAGAGAGGGGAGCCATGGCTACACCTTC. Encoded protein: CAGHGREGSHGYTF. The full variable domain, completed using reference TRBV7-9 and TRBJ1-2, is DTGVSQNPRHKITKRGQNVTFRCDPISEHNRLYWYRQTLGQGPEFLTYFQNEAQLEKSRLLSDRFSAERPKGSFSTLEIQRTEQGDSAMYLCAGHGREGSHGYTFGSGTRLTVV.

The chain joins TRBV5-1 to TRBJ1-5; TRBD1 matches at 7 bases. Germline V CDR1 and CDR2: SGHRS, YFSETQ. CDR3 length equals 14 residues. J was trimmed by 2 bases and V by 2 bases; bases with no gene match: 1. For the CDR3, the DNA is TGCGCCAGCAGCTTTACAGGGGGCAATCAGCCCCAGCATTTT. This encodes CASSFTGGNQPQHF.

The chain joins TRBV7-8 to TRBJ1-4, with D hard to call. The CDR3 totals 15 residues. Germline CDR1 reads SGHVS; CDR2 reads FQNEAQ. Between the trimmed V and J ends, which lost 5 bases and 4 bases, there was a span of 14 bases. The CDR3 DNA reads TGTGCCAGCAGCGGACTAGGACGGTTTAATGAAAAACTGTTTTTT. This encodes CASSGLGRFNEKLFF.

V usage is TRBV15 and J usage is TRBJ2-5; 8 positions agree with TRBD1. Unmatched junction bases numbered 10, after V lost 6 bases and J lost 4 bases. The CDR3 length is 15 residues. Germline V lookup: CDR1 LNHNV, CDR2 YYDKDF (reference sequence). DNA of the CDR3: TGTGCCACCAGTTCGGCGGGACAGGCAGGAGAGACCCAGTACTTC. Translated: CATSSAGQAGETQYF. The full variable domain, with the rest looked up from reference TRBV15 and TRBJ2-5, is DAMVIQNPRYQVTQFGKPVTLSCSQTLNHNVMYWYQQKSSQAPKLLFHYYDKDFNNEADTPDNFQSRRPNTSFCFLDIRSPGLGDTAMYLCATSSAGQAGETQYFGPGTRLLVL.

The chain recombines TRBV30 with TRBJ1-1; TRBD1 is a possible D gene (5 bases). The CDR3 has 13 amino acids. Germline CDR1 GTSNPN, CDR2 SVGIG (reference sequence). Trimming left V 3 bases short and J 4 bases short, with 12 bases between. CDR3 region: CAWRTERGTEAFF. The CDR3 nucleotides are TGTGCCTGGAGGACAGAGAGAGGCACTGAAGCTTTCTTT. Variable domain in full (rest from reference TRBV30 and TRBJ1-1): SQTIHQWPATLVQPVGSPLSLECTVEGTSNPNLYWYRQAAGRGLQLLFYSVGIGQISSEVPQNLSASRPQDRQFILSSKKLLLSDSGFYLCAWRTERGTEAFFGQGTRLTVV.

The chain links TRBV5-1 to TRBJ2-5, with D possibly being TRBD1 (5 bases). Germline CDR1 is SGHRS and CDR2 is YFSETQ. This CDR3 spans 14 amino acids. V lost 0 bases and J 2 bases, leaving 8 bases between the germline ends. CDR3 amino acids: CASSLGQLQETQYF. CDR3 bases: TGCGCCAGCAGCTTGGGACAGCTTCAAGAGACCCAGTACTTC. Based on the CDR3 plus reference TRBV5-1 and TRBJ2-5, the full variable domain is KAGVTQTPRYLIKTRGQQVTLSCSPISGHRSVSWYQQTPGQGLQFLFEYFSETQRNKGNFPGRFSGRQFSNSRSEMNVSTLELGDSALYLCASSLGQLQETQYFGPGTRLLVL.

The genes are TRBV6-5 and TRBJ1-1; 8 bases align to TRBD1. The CDR3 has 16 residues. Looked up from germline, CDR1 is MNHEY and CDR2 is SVGAGI. The ends lost 0 bases at V and 4 bases at J; junction bases unmatched: 7. The CDR3 DNA is TGTGCCAGCAGTTACTCCCAAACAGGGGGTGGCACTGAAGCTTTCTTT. Protein: CASSYSQTGGGTEAFF.

The CDR3 DNA sequence: TGTGCCAGCTCCCCCGAGGACCAAGAGACCCAGTACTTC. It yields the protein CASSPEDQETQYF. The chain couples TRBV18 to TRBJ2-5; unclear D gene. The CDR3 has 13 amino acids. V shed 6 bases and J shed 0 bases, with 8 bases lying between them. The V gene's germline CDR1 is KGHSH and CDR2 LQKENI. The full variable domain, in which reference TRBV18 and TRBJ2-5 provide the parts outside the CDR3, is NAGVMQNPRHLVRRRGQEARLRCSPMKGHSHVYWYRQLPEEGLKFMVYLQKENIIDESGMPKERFSAEFPKEGPSILRIQQVVRGDSAAYFCASSPEDQETQYFGPGTRLLVL.

V usage is TRBV5-6 and J usage is TRBJ1-1, with 8 bases that match TRBD1. V trimming: 5 bases; J trimming: 2 bases; junction bases outside the gene matches: 5. CDR3 length equals 14 residues. Germline V gives CDR1 SGHDT, CDR2 YYEEEE. The CDR3 spells CASRVTGANTEAFF. CDR3 DNA: TGTGCCAGCAGGGTGACAGGGGCCAACACTGAAGCTTTCTTT.

The chain combines TRBV9 with TRBJ1-2; D remains ambiguous. V lost 4 bases and J lost 7, with 17 bases in between. Germline values: CDR1 SGDLS, CDR2 YYNGEE. The CDR3 is 14 residues long. The CDR3 sequence is CASSPPPTIGGYTF. In DNA form, the CDR3 reads TGTGCCAGCAGCCCGCCCCCCACTATTGGTGGCTACACCTTC.

The V call is TRBV19, the J call TRBJ1-6; TRBD1 matches at 7 bases. The CDR3 sequence is 13 residues long. Germline CDR1 and CDR2: LNHDA and SQIVND (reference sequence). Unmatched junction bases numbered 1, after V lost 4 bases and J lost 7 bases. CDR3 in DNA: TGTGCCAGTAGTAGGGACAGAAATTCACCCCTCCACTTT. It codes for CASSRDRNSPLHF.

The chain recombines TRBV28 with TRBJ1-1; D is ambiguous. Trimming removed 2 bases at V and 5 bases at J, with 9 bases between. This CDR3 is 13 amino acids long. The germline gives CDR1 MDHEN, CDR2 SYDVKM. CDR3 sequence reads: CASSLASTTEAFF. The CDR3 coding sequence is TGTGCCAGCAGTTTAGCTAGCACGACTGAAGCTTTCTTT. The variable domain in full, completed from reference TRBV28 and TRBJ1-1, reads DVKVTQSSRYLVKRTGEKVFLECVQDMDHENMFWYRQDPGLGLRLIYFSYDVKMKEKGDIPEGYSVSREKKERFSLILESASTNQTSMYLCASSLASTTEAFFGQGTRLTVV.

The chain employs TRBV9 and TRBJ1-4, with unresolved D. Trimming cost V 0 bases and J 5 bases, with 11 bases left between them. The CDR3 contains 15 residues. Germline-derived CDR1 and CDR2 are SGDLS and YYNGEE. The CDR3: CASSVGSVLNEKLFF. The CDR3 DNA sequence: TGTGCCAGCAGCGTAGGGTCAGTCTTAAATGAAAAACTGTTTTTT.

The chain carries TRBV29-1 and TRBJ2-7, with D perhaps matching TRBD1 (6 bases). V dropped 3 bases and J dropped 5 bases, with 14 bases sitting between them. The CDR3 loop spans 13 amino acids. CDR1 and CDR2 (germline): SQVTM, ANQGSEA. The chain's CDR3 is CSVETGLSDEQYF. DNA for the CDR3: TGCAGCGTTGAGACAGGCCTCAGCGACGAGCAGTACTTC.